This T cell receptor beta chain was sequenced for a study of early T cells in non-severe SARS-CoV-2 infection. Findings and caveats of the study: Sequences matched to VDJdb favored anti-spike CD8 responses, while private and CD4 specificities were missed.

Each cDNA molecule carried a unique molecular identifier. TCRdb ran MiXCR on the 5' RACE reads and lists one entry per CDR3 protein. The sample carries roughly 80,000 distinct CDR3 sequences, roughly 10% recorded once. As concerns this clonotype: Its antigen is unknown.

Sequencing used whole blood, obtained at baseline. The receptor was isolated from an adult who was a healthcare worker with PCR-confirmed SARS-CoV-2 infection or an uninfected control (not recorded which).

This CDR3 is CASSQMQIIAGTQYF. For the CDR3, the DNA is TGTGCCAGCAGCCAAATGCAGATAATTGCGGGGACGCAGTATTTT. This chain joins TRBV4-2 and TRBJ2-3, with a possible D match to TRBD2 (6 bases). The CDR3 has 15 amino acids. Trimming shortened V by 2 bases and J by 9 bases, and 18 bases separated the two germline ends. Germline V gene data show CDR1 as LGHNA and CDR2 as YNFKEQ.